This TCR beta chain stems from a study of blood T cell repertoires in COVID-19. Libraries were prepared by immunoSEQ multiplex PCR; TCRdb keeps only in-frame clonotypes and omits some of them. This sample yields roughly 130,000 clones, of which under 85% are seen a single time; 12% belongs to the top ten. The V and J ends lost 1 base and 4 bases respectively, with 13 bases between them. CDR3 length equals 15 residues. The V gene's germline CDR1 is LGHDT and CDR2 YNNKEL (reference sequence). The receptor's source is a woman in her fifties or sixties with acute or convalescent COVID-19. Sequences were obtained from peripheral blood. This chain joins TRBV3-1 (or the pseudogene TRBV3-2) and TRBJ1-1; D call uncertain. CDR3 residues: CASSQVSPGGTEAFF. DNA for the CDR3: TGTGCCAGCAGCCAAGTGAGCCCTGGAGGCACTGAAGCTTTCTTT.